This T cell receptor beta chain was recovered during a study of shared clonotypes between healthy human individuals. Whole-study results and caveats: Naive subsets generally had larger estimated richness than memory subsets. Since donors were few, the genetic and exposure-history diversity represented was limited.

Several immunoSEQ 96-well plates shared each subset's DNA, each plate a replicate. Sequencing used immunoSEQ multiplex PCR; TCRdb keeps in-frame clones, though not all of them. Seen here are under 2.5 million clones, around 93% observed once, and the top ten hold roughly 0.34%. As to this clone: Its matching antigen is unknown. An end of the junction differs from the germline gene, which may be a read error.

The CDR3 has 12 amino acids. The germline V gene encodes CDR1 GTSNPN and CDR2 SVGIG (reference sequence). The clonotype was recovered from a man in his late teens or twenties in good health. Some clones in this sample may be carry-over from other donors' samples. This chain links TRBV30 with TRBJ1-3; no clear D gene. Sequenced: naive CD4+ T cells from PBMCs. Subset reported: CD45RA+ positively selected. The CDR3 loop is CAWDHSGDTIYF. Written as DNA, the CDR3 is TGTGCCTGGGACCACTCTGGAGACACCATATATTTT. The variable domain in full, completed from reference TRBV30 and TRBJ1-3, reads SQTIHQWPATLVQPVGSPLSLECTVEGTSNPNLYWYRQAAGRGLQLLFYSVGIGQISSEVPQNLSASRPQDRQFILSSKKLLLSDSGFYLCAWDHSGDTIYFGEGSWLTVV.